Listed here are 8 T cell receptor beta chains from one sample, sequenced in a study of T cells in Graves' hyperthyroidism and ophthalmopathy (dated 2019 in TCRdb). The library was prepared using multiplex PCR. Sequencing used an Illumina HiSeq 2000. TCR beta CDR3 regions were amplified from RNA transcripts. The TCR CDR3 was subjected to a first round of RT-PCR using the HTBI primer set and the Qiagen OneStep RT-PCR kit. TCRdb took the public reads, trimmed them with fastp at Q25, ran MiXCR for clone calling and kept in-frame beta chains. Each entry merges the rows of one CDR3 protein and shows their most common DNA and genes. The table for this sample lists over 350,000 distinct CDR3 sequences; approximately 18% of them were counted only once. About 38% of the sample is taken by the ten largest. What was sequenced was blood. These receptors originate from a man aged 18 to 35 with Graves' ophthalmopathy.

This rearrangement joins TRBV5-8 to TRBJ2-1; 14 nucleotides line up with TRBD2. Germline CDR1 reads SGHTS; CDR2 reads YDEGEE. V was pared by 2 bases and J by 8 bases, with 9 bases of the junction left unmatched. This CDR3 region has 17 residues. The CDR3 DNA follows: TGTGCCAGCAGCTTTGGGACTAGCGGGGGAGGTCAGGATGAGCAGTTCTTC. Protein product: CASSFGTSGGGQDEQFF.

The table lists this clonotype with a few counts. The rearrangement links TRBV12-3 or TRBV12-4 to TRBJ1-5; D is uncertain. This CDR3 region has 13 residues. The V and J ends lost 4 bases and 4 bases respectively, with 8 bases between them. The CDR3 spells CASSSGENQPQHF. CDR3 coding DNA: TGTGCCAGCAGTTCAGGAGAGAATCAGCCCCAGCATTTT.

This clonotype was seen repeatedly, ten times or more. The chain employs TRBV3-1 and TRBJ1-1; a weak D match, TRBD1 (5 bases). Trimming stripped 6 bases from V and 1 base from J, with 12 bases between. The length of the CDR3 is 14 residues. The germline CDR1 and CDR2 sequences are LGHDT and YNNKEL (reference sequence). The chain's CDR3 is CASRNPGTNTEAFF. In DNA, the CDR3 is TGTGCCAGCAGGAATCCCGGGACGAACACTGAAGCTTTCTTT.

V usage is TRBV6-1 and J usage is TRBJ1-5, with D tentatively TRBD1 (6 bases). V was pared by 6 bases and J by 2 bases, with 20 bases between. The CDR3 contains 17 residues. Germline V CDR1 and CDR2: MNHNS, SASEGT. DNA for the CDR3: TGTGCCAGCAGCCTACGACAGGTGTTAGAAGGCAATCAGCCCCAGCATTTT. Translating gives CASSLRQVLEGNQPQHF.

V usage is TRBV5-6 and J usage is TRBJ2-2, with a tentative D call TRBD1 (6 bases). The V gene's germline CDR1 is SGHDT and CDR2 YYEEEE. The CDR3 runs to 14 residues. Written as DNA, the CDR3 is TGTGCGGGGTCGTACAGGGCAAAAGCCGGGGAGCTGTTTTTT. It translates to CAGSYRAKAGELFF. Based on the CDR3 plus reference TRBV5-6 and TRBJ2-2, the full variable domain is DAGVTQSPTHLIKTRGQQVTLRCSPKSGHDTVSWYQQALGQGPQFIFQYYEEEERQRGNFPDRFSGHQFPNYSSELNVNALLLGDSALYLCAGSYRAKAGELFFGEGSRLTVL.

The V gene is TRBV10-3, the J gene TRBJ1-2; D gene unclear. The CDR3 totals 12 residues. Germline lookup yields CDR1 ENHRY and CDR2 SYGVKD. V lost 9 bases to trimming and J lost 2 bases, with 10 bases between them. The CDR3 protein is CAMSGGNYGYTF. The CDR3 DNA is TGTGCCATGAGCGGCGGAAACTATGGCTACACCTTC.

Ten or more counts support this clonotype. This chain connects TRBV28 to TRBJ1-5; D unclear. The CDR3 length is 14 residues. The germline V gene encodes CDR1 MDHEN and CDR2 SYDVKM. Trimming cost V 10 bases and J 0 bases, with 13 bases left between them. The CDR3 DNA follows: TGTGCCACTAGAGACATCTATAGCAATCAGCCCCAGCATTTT. The encoded protein is CATRDIYSNQPQHF. Variable domain in full (rest from reference TRBV28 and TRBJ1-5): DVKVTQSSRYLVKRTGEKVFLECVQDMDHENMFWYRQDPGLGLRLIYFSYDVKMKEKGDIPEGYSVSREKKERFSLILESASTNQTSMYLCATRDIYSNQPQHFGDGTRLSIL.

This clonotype has a count of ten or more. The J gene is TRBJ1-4, the V gene TRBV18; 7 bases match TRBD1. This CDR3 has 14 residues. V dropped 6 bases and J dropped 5; count of bases not matched to a gene: 6. The germline V gene encodes CDR1 KGHSH and CDR2 LQKENI. The CDR3 bases are TGTGCCAGCTCTCGGGACAGTGAGAATGAAAAACTGTTTTTT. Protein product: CASSRDSENEKLFF. Full variable domain (outside the CDR3, taken from reference TRBV18 and TRBJ1-4): NAGVMQNPRHLVRRRGQEARLRCSPMKGHSHVYWYRQLPEEGLKFMVYLQKENIIDESGMPKERFSAEFPKEGPSILRIQQVVRGDSAAYFCASSRDSENEKLFFGSGTQLSVL.